This T cell receptor (beta chain) was retrieved from a study of T cell responses to AZD1222 COVID-19 vaccine. Libraries were prepared by immunoSEQ multiplex PCR; TCRdb keeps only in-frame clonotypes and omits some of them. Found here are 100,000 to 150,000 clones, 87% of them singletons; the top ten hold around 9.4%. Germline CDR1 and CDR2: LGHNA and YSLEER. V was pared by 0 bases and J by 5 bases, with 20 bases between. This CDR3 is built from 17 residues. This chain joins TRBV4-3 and TRBJ2-7; D is possibly TRBD2 (6 bases). Sample: peripheral blood, taken on day 0 of AZD1222 vaccination. This TCR derives from an adult in good health. The CDR3 loop is CASSQDTPRRGKNEQYF. CDR3 nucleotides: TGCGCCAGCAGCCAAGACACCCCTCGTCGGGGGAAGAACGAGCAGTACTTC.